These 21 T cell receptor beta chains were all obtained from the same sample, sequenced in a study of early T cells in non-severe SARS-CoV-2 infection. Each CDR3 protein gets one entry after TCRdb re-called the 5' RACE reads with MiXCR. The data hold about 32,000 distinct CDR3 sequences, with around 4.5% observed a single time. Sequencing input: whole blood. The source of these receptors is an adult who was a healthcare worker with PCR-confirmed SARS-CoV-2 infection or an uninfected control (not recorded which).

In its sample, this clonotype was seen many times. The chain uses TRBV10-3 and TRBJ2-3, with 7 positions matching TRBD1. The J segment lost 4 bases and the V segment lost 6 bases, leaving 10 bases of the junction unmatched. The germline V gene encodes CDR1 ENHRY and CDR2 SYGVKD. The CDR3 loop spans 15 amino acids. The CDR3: CAIRVTGQVPDTQYF. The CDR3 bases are TGTGCCATCAGGGTGACAGGGCAGGTGCCAGATACGCAGTATTTT.

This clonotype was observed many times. The CDR3 sequence is CASSQENGGVYEQYF. Written as DNA, the CDR3 is TGCGCCAGCAGCCAGGAAAACGGGGGAGTGTACGAGCAGTACTTC. V gene TRBV4-3 combines with J gene TRBJ2-7, with a possible D match to TRBD2 (6 bases). Trimming shortened V by 3 bases and J by 4 bases, and 16 bases separated the two germline ends. Germline V gene lookup returns CDR1 LGHNA and CDR2 YSLEER. The CDR3 runs to 15 residues.

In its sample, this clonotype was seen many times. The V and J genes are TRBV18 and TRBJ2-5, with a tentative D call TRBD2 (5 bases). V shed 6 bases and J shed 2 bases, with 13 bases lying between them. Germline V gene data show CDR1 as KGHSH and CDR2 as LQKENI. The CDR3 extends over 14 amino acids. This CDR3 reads CASSTARVQETQYF. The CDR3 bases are TGTGCCAGCTCCACGGCGCGGGTGCAAGAGACCCAGTACTTC.

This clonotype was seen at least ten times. The CDR3 region is CASSINSGAYEQYF. The DNA for the CDR3 is TGTGCCAGTAGTATTAATAGCGGGGCCTACGAGCAGTACTTC. The gene calls are TRBV19 and TRBJ2-7, with 8 positions matching TRBD2. The CDR3 spans 14 residues. The germline V gene encodes CDR1 LNHDA and CDR2 SQIVND (reference sequence). Trimming cost V 3 bases and J 2 bases; bases outside gene matches: 3.

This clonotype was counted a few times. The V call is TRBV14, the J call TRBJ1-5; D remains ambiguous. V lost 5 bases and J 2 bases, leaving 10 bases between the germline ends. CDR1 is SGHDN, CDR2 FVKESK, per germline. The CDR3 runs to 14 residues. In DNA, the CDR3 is TGTGCCAGCAGCTTGCCTGGGCGCAATCAGCCCCAGCATTTT. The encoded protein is CASSLPGRNQPQHF.

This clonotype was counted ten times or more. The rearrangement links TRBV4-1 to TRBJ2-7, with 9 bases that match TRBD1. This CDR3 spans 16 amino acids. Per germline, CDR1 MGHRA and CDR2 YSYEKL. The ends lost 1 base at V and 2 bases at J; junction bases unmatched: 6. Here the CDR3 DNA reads TGCGCCAGCAGCCAAGGAGGGGACAGGGCCACCTACGAGCAGTACTTC. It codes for CASSQGGDRATYEQYF.

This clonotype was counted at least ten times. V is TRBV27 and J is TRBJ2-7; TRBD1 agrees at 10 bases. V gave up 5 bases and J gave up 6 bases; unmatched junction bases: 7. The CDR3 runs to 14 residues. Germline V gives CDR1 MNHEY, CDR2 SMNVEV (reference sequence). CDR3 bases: TGTGCCAGCAGTACCGTCGACAGGGGGCTCGAGCAGTACTTC. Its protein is CASSTVDRGLEQYF.

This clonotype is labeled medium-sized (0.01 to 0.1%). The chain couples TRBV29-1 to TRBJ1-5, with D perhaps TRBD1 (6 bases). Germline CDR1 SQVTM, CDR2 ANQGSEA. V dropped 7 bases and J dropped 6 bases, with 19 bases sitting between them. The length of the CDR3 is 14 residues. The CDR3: CSGDRGAMCQPQHF. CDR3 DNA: TGCAGCGGTGACCGGGGGGCAATGTGTCAGCCCCAGCATTTT.

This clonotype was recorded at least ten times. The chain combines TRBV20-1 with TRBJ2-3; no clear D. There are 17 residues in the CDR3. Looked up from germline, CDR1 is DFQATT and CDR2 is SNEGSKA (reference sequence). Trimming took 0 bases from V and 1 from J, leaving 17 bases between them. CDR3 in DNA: TGCAGTGCTAGAGATCTCATGGGATTCTTGGGCACAGATACGCAGTATTTT. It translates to CSARDLMGFLGTDTQYF.

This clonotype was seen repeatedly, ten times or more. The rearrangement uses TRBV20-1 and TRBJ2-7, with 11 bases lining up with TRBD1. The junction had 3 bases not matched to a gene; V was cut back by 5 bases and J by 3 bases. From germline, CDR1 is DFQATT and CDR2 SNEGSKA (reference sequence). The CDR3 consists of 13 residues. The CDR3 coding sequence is TGCAGTGCTCCGGGACAGGGGGACTACGAGCAGTACTTC. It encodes CSAPGQGDYEQYF.

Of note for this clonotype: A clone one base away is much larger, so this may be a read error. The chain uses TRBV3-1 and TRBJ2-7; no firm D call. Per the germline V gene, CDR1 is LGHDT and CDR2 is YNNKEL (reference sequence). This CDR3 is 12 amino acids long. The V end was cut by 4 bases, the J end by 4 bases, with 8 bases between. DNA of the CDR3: TGTGCCAGCAGCCTTTTTACTTACGAGCAGTACTTC. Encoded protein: CASSLFTYEQYF.

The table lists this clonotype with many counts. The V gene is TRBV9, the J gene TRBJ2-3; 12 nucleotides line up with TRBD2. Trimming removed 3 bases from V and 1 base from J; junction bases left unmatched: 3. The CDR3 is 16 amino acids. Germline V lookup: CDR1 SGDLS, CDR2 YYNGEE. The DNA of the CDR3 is TGTGCCAGCAGCGGGACTAGCGGGAAACGCACAGATACGCAGTATTTT. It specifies CASSGTSGKRTDTQYF.

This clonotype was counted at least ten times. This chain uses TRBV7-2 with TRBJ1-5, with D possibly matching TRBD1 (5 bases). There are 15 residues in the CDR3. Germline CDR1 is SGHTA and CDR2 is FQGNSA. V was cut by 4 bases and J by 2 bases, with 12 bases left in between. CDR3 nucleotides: TGTGCCAGCAGCTCAAACCGGGGGGGCAATCAGCCCCAGCATTTT. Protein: CASSSNRGGNQPQHF.

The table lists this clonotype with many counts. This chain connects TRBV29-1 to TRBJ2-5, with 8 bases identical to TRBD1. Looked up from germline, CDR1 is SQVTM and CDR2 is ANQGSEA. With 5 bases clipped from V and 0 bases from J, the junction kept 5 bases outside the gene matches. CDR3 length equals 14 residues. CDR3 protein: CSVIRQGNQETQYF. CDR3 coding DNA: TGCAGCGTTATCCGACAGGGGAACCAAGAGACCCAGTACTTC.

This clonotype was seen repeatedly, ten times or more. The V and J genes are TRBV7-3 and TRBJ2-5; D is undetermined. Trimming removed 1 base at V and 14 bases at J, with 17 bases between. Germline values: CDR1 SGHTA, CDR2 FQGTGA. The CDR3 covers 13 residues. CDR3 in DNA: TGTGCCAGCAGCTTAAGGGAACGAGACACGTTATACTTC. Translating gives CASSLRERDTLYF.

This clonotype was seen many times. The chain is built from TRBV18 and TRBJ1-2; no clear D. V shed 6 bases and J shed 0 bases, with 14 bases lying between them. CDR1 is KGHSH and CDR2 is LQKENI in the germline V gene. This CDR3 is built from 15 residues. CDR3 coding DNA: TGTGCCAGCTCCGAGAATCCGGGTCCTAACTATGGCTACACCTTC. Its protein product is CASSENPGPNYGYTF.

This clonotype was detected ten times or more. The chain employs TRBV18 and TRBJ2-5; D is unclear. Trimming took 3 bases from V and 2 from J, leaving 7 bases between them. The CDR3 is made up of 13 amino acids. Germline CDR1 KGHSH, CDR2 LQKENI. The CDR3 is CASSPYSQETQYF. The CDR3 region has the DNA TGTGCCAGCTCACCTTACAGTCAAGAGACCCAGTACTTC.

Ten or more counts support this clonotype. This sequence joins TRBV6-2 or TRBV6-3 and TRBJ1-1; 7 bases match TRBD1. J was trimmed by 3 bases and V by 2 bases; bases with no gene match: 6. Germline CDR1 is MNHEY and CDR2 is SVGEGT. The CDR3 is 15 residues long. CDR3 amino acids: CASSYQGGGYTEAFF. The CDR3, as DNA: TGTGCCAGCAGTTACCAGGGAGGGGGCTACACTGAAGCTTTCTTT.

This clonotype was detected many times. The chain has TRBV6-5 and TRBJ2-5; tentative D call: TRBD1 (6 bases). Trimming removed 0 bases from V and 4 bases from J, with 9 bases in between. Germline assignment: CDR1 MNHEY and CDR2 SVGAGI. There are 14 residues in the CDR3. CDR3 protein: CASSYSQGIETQYF. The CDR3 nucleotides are TGTGCCAGCAGTTACTCCCAGGGGATAGAGACCCAGTACTTC.

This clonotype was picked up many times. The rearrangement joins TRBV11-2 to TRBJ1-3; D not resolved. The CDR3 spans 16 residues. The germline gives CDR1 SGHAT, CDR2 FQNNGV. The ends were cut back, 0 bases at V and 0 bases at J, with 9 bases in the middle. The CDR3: CASSLDLPSSGNTIYF. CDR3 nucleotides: TGTGCCAGCAGCTTAGATCTACCGAGCTCTGGAAACACCATATATTTT.

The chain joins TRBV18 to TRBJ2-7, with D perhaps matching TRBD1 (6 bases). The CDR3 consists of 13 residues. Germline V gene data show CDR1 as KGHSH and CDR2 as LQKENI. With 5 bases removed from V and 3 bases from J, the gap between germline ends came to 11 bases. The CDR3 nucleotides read TGTGCCAGCTCAAGACAGGAGAGCTACGAGCAGTACTTC. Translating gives CASSRQESYEQYF.